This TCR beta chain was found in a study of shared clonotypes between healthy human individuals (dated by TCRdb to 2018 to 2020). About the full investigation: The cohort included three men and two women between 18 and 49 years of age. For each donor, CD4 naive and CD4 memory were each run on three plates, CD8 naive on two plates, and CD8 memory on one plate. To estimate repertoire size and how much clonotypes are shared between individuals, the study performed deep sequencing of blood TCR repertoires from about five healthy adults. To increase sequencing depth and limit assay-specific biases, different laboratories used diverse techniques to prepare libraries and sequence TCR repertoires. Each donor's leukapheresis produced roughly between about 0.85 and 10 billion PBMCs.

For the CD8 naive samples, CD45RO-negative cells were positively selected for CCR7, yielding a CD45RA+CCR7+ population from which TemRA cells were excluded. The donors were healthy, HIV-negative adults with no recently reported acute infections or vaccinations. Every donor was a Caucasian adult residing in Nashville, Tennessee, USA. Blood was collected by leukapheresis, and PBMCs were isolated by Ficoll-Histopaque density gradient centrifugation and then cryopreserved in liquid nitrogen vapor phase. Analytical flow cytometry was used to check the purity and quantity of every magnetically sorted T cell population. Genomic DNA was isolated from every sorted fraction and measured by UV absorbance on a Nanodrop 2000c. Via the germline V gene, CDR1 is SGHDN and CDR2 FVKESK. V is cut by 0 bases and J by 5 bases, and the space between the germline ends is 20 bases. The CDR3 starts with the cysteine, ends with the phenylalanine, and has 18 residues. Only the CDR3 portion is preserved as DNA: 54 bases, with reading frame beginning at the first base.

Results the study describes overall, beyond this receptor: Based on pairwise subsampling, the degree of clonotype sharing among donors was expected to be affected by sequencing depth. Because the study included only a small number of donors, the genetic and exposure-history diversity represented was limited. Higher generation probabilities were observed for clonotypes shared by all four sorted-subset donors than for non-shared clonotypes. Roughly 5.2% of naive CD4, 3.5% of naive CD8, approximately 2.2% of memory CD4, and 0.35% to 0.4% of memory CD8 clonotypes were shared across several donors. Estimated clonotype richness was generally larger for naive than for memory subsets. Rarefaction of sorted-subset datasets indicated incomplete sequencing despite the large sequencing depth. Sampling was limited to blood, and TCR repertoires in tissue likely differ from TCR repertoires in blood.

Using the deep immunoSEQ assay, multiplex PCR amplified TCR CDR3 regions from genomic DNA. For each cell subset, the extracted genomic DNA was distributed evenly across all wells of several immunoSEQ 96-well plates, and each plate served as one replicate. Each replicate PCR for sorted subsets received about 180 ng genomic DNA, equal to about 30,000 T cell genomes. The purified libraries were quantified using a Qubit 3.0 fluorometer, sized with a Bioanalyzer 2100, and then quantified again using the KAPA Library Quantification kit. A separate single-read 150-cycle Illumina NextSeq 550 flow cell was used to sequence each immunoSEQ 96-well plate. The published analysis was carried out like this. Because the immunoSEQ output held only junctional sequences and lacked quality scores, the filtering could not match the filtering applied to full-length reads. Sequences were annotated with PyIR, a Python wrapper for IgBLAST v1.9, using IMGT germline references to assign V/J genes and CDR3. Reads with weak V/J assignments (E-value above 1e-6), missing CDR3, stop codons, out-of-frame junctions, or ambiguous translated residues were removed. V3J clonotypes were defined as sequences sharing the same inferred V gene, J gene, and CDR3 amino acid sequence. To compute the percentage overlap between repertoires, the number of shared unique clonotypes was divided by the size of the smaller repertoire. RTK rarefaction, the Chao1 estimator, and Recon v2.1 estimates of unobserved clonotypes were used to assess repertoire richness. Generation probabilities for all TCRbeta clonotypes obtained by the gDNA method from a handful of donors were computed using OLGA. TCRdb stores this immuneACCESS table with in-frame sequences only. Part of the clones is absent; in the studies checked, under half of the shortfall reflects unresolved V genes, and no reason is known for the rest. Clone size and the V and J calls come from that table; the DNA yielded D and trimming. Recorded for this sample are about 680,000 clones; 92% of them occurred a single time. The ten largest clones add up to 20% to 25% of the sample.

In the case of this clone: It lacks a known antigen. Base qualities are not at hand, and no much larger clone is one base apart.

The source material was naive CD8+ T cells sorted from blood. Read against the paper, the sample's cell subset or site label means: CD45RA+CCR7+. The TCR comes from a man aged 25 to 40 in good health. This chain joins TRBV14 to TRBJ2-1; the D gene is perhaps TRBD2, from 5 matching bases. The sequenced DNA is TGTGCCAGCAGCCAAGAGTCCTCCCTAGCTAAAACAGACAATGAGCAGTTCTTC. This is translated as CASSQESSLAKTDNEQFF.